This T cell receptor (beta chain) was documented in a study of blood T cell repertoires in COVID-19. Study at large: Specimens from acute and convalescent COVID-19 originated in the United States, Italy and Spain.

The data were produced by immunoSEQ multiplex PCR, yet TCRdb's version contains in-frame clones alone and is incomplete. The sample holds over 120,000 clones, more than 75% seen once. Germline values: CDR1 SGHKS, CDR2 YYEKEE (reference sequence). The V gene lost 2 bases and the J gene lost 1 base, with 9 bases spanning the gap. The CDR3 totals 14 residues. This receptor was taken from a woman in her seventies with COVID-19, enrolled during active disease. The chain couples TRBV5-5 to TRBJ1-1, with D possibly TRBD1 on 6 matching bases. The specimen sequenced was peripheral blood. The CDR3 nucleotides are TGTGCCAGCAGCTTTGGGGGCCCGAACACTGAAGCTTTCTTT. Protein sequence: CASSFGGPNTEAFF.